This T cell receptor (beta chain) was documented in a study of PD-L1 blockade in urothelial cancer (dated by TCRdb to the late 2010s). Study-level background: All patients started therapy in the mid-2010s and received atezolizumab 1,200 mg intravenously every 3 weeks. Durable clinical benefit was defined as progression-free survival longer than 6 months, and TCR features were also tested against progression-free and overall survival. The study was an exploratory multi-omic analysis of somatic, immune and clinical correlates of response to PD-L1 blockade with atezolizumab in urothelial cancer. Some ten patients reached durable clinical benefit, while 20 patients did not. Pretreatment tumor samples and matched peripheral blood, collected serially before and after atezolizumab treatment, underwent TCR sequencing. Twenty-five of 29 patients were identified as males with urothelial cancer of bladder origin, and a prior smoking history was reported by 18 of 29 patients. In the same patients, pretreatment tumors underwent whole exome sequencing and RNA sequencing in addition to TCR sequencing. Blood samples were analyzed 3 weeks after the start of treatment (second dose) and 6 weeks after the start of treatment. Some 30 patients had pretreatment blood TCR-seq, 24 had at least one posttreatment blood collection, and 24 had tumor TCR-seq. Patients had an ECOG performance status of 0 or 1 and had received between 0 and 3 prior chemotherapy regimens. Blood samples gave a median of about 140,000 T cells and 82,636 unique TCRs, with a median clonality of 0.080. Overall results and qualifications from the work: A pretreatment peripheral blood TCR clonality below the median was linked to improved progression-free and overall survival. Among patients with durable benefit, tumor-associated TCR clones showed greater expansion in peripheral blood 3 weeks after treatment started (n ≈ 22, p = 0.022). Small sample size (n ≈ 27) and many exploratory analyses mean the results are intended to be hypothesis-generating.

To estimate absolute template abundance from read counts, synthetic TCR analog templates were spiked into each PCR. Using the immunoSEQ assay, TCRbeta CDR3 regions were amplified from genomic DNA with bias-controlled V and J gene primers. Sequencing of rearranged TCRbeta segments was performed at approximately 20X coverage. On the authors' methods: Sequencing errors were corrected by clustering and CDR3s were annotated against IMGT to assign V, D and J genes. Only productive TCRbeta rearrangements were used in downstream analyses, excluding out-of-frame or stop-codon sequences. Clonality was computed as one minus Shannon entropy normalized by the log of the number of unique productive sequences. Clones differing between time points or between blood and tumor were identified by Fisher's exact test with Benjamini-Hochberg correction at adjusted p below 0.01. TCRdb took over this immuneACCESS table, retaining in-frame rearrangements with V and J assigned. Such tables are incomplete; in checked studies, under half of the missing clones stem from an unresolved V gene, and the remainder is unexplained. The D gene and trimming were derived from the DNA, and the V and J assignments and clone size from that table. This sample is represented by about 26,000 clones; roughly 90% of them were singletons. In total, the top ten clones hold approximately 31% of the sample.

A cohort of about 30 patients with locally advanced or metastatic urothelial carcinoma, treated at Memorial Sloan Kettering on a trial protocol, was included. Peripheral blood mononuclear cells were collected from each patient pretreatment and during treatment, giving between 1 and 8 total time points per patient. The Qiagen DNeasy Blood extraction kit was used to purify genomic DNA from total PBMCs and tumor samples. Collected pretreatment and during treatment, PBMCs were isolated and stored as previously described. CDR3 length: 15 amino acids, cysteine to phenylalanine. The CDR3 DNA has 45 bases and is translated from base 1. The germline V gene specifies LGHNA as CDR1 and YNFKEQ as CDR2. V is trimmed back by 6 bases and J by 0 bases, and the junction contains 4 bases that no gene match accounts for. In regard to this clone: It lacks a known antigen. Qualities for individual bases were not recorded, and no much larger clone is one base off.

This receptor was obtained from a man in his fifties or sixties with urothelial cancer. The specimen comprised PBMCs, sampled around atezolizumab (anti-PD-L1) treatment. Here the chain combines TRBV4-2 and TRBJ2-7; a stretch of 11 junction bases matches TRBD1. The nucleotide sequence is given as TGTGCCAGCAGTAAAGGGACAGGGGGCTCCTACGAGCAGTACTTC. Translated, it gives CASSKGTGGSYEQYF.